This TCR beta chain was captured in a study of cytomegalovirus exposure and HLA in healthy donors. Regarding the study as a whole: It was assumed in the presence/absence analyses that sequencing depth was roughly uniform across donors. Some TCR beta chains (over 150 of them) were listed as cytomegalovirus-associated.

Primers included in the PCR were 60 Vbeta and 13 Jbeta primers. Libraries were prepared by immunoSEQ multiplex PCR; TCRdb keeps only in-frame clonotypes and omits some of them. The sample lists roughly 290,000 clones, 80% seen once, with about 0.28% in the top ten. CDR1 SGHAT and CDR2 FQDESV come from the germline V gene (reference sequence). The CDR3 is made up of 15 amino acids. Germline trimming cut 2 bases from V and 5 bases from J; bases unmatched to any gene: 3. As for this clone: The antigen remains unidentified.

The sequence was collected from a girl aged 2 to 10 in good health and CMV-seronegative. Specimen: PBMCs. The rearrangement joins TRBV11-1 to TRBJ2-1, with 10 bases lining up with TRBD2. This CDR3 is CASSLLAGADNEQFF. Here the CDR3 DNA reads TGTGCCAGCAGCTTACTAGCGGGAGCGGACAATGAGCAGTTCTTC.